The sequence of this T cell receptor (beta chain) was determined in a study of T cell changes during pregnancy in multiple sclerosis. The CDR3 sequence is 15 residues long. V lost 6 bases to trimming and J lost 8 bases; unmatched junction nucleotides: 13. Germline values: CDR1 SNHLY, CDR2 FYNNEI. TCRdb's copy holds only in-frame clones and misses some; the assay was immunoSEQ multiplex PCR. The data hold tens of thousands of clones, with roughly 92% observed a single time. The rearrangement uses TRBV2 and TRBJ1-2, with TRBD1 identical over 9 bases. The TCR comes from a female donor with multiple sclerosis, enrolled in a pregnancy study. Sequenced material: CD4+ T cells from peripheral blood mononuclear cells, taken in the third trimester of pregnancy. CDR3 amino acids: CASRRETGGFVGYTF. CDR3 DNA sequence: TGTGCCAGCAGGAGGGAGACAGGGGGTTTCGTGGGCTACACCTTC. Full variable domain (remainder filled in from reference TRBV2 and TRBJ1-2): EPEVTQTPSHQVTQMGQEVILRCVPISNHLYFYWYRQILGQKVEFLVSFYNNEISEKSEIFDDQFSVERPDGSNFTLKIRSTKLEDSAMYFCASRRETGGFVGYTFGSGTRLTVV.